This T cell receptor beta chain was identified in a study of T cell responses to AZD1222 COVID-19 vaccine. Sequencing was performed with immunoSEQ multiplex PCR; in TCRdb, only in-frame clones are kept and a portion is missing. The table shows around 140,000 clones, with more than 85% occurring only once. V was clipped by 1 base and J by 7 bases; unmatched bases: 4. The CDR3 spans 14 residues. Germline V gene lookup returns CDR1 LNHDA and CDR2 SQIVND (reference sequence). General study findings and limits: Once two AZD1222 doses were given, Spike-specific TCR breadth and depth went up. Close to half of spike-specific TCRs reportedly recognize unmutated variant regions. Most donors were white British, females outnumbered males, and clonal diversity was possibly underestimated.

Notes on this clone: Its cognate antigen is unknown.

Sequencing was performed on peripheral blood, taken on day 0 of AZD1222 vaccination. This receptor was identified in an adult in good health. The chain is built from TRBV19 and TRBJ2-7; the match to TRBD2 covers 10 bases. This CDR3 is CASSIAGTSVEQYF. The CDR3 DNA follows: TGTGCCAGTAGTATAGCCGGGACTAGCGTGGAGCAGTACTTC.